This record concerns one T cell receptor (beta chain) sequence. Its antigen remains unidentified. This entry comes from a study of T cell responses to AZD1222 COVID-19 vaccine. Study-wide findings and caveats: Close to half of all spike-specific TCRs reportedly target regions of the variants that are unmutated.

TCRdb keeps only in-frame clones here, not all; method: immunoSEQ multiplex PCR. The sample has around 110,000 clones; roughly nine tenths are singletons. The sample in question was peripheral blood, obtained on day 0 of AZD1222 vaccination. The sequence was obtained from an adult in good health.

The DNA of the CDR3 is TGCAGCGTTGTCGGACTAGCGGAGAATGAGCAGTTCTTC. It encodes CSVVGLAENEQFF. The chain is built from TRBV29-1 and TRBJ2-1, with 10 bases that match TRBD2. Germline V gene sequence: CDR1 SQVTM, CDR2 ANQGSEA. V shed 4 bases and J 7 bases; nucleotides not matched to a gene: 4. This CDR3 contains 13 residues.